This T cell receptor (beta chain) was observed in a study of shared clonotypes between healthy human individuals. Study observations and caveats: The low donor count limited represented genetic and exposure-history diversity.

This CDR3 is 13 amino acids long. Germline values: CDR1 KGHSH, CDR2 LQKENI. V lost 6 bases and J lost 5; bases outside the gene matches: 3. About this clone itself: Its antigen is undetermined.

The material for each subset, its genomic DNA, was split evenly across several immunoSEQ plates. Profiling relied on immunoSEQ multiplex PCR, and the TCRdb table lists in-frame clones only, not all of them. The sample lists some 2.3 million clones; more than 85% were seen once. The source material was naive CD4+ T cells from PBMCs. The subset: CD45RA+ positively selected. The receptor was derived from a man between 18 and 29 years old in good health. Some clones in this sample may be carry-over from other donors' samples. The chain combines TRBV18 with TRBJ2-4; 8 bases align to TRBD1. This chain's CDR3 is CASSRDRQNIQYF. CDR3 coding DNA: TGTGCCAGCTCGAGGGACAGGCAAAACATTCAGTACTTC.